This T cell receptor (beta chain) was identified during a study of blood T cells in healthy people across ages. Study-wide context: Per two T cells, about one barcoded beta molecule was captured through template switching.

Note on this clonotype: Its specificity is unknown.

Study results and caveats: Whereas aged donors had fewer naive CD4+ cells, long-lived donors had more of them and higher diversity.

With a J-beta primer mix and a sample-barcoded 5' primer, a second PCR ran about 7 to 12 cycles. The template-switch adaptor, which had 12 random nucleotides, put a tag on each cDNA molecule. Via MiXCR, TCRdb re-called the 5' RACE reads, giving one row per CDR3 protein. Here the sample spans around 990,000 distinct CDR3 sequences, 35% to 40% being singletons. The sequencing input was blood. This receptor was obtained from a man younger than 30 in good health.

In DNA, the CDR3 is TGTGCCATCACCACCGGGACAGAATATGGCTACACCTTC. This sequence encodes CAITTGTEYGYTF. The chain carries TRBV10-3 and TRBJ1-2, with 7 bases aligning to TRBD1. Per the germline V gene, CDR1 is ENHRY and CDR2 is SYGVKD. Germline trimming cut 7 bases from V and 5 bases from J; bases unmatched to any gene: 7. The CDR3 has 13 amino acids.